This entry lists 26 T cell receptor beta chains sequenced from one sample in a study of identifying expanded T cells in peripheral blood (dated by TCRdb to between 2018 and 2020). Libraries were made using the immunoSEQ multiplex PCR assay. The clones in this table, taken by TCRdb from immuneACCESS, are in-frame only. Not every clone is retained; where verified, under half of the shortfall comes from an unresolved V gene, and the cause of the rest is unknown. Here the sample has about 80,000 clones; over 80% occur a single time. Roughly a fifth of the sample goes to the ten largest clones. Sequencing used blood. These receptors came from a person between 18 and 69 years old in good health.

This clone has a handful of counts. The chain carries TRBV6-5 and TRBJ1-5; D uncertain. This CDR3 spans 14 amino acids. V lost 3 bases to trimming and J lost 2 bases, with 8 bases between them. Germline CDR1 MNHEY, CDR2 SVGAGI. Here the CDR3 reads CASSYTQGNQPQHF. Written as DNA, the CDR3 is TGTGCCAGCAGTTATACGCAGGGCAATCAGCCCCAGCATTTT.

The V and J genes are TRBV11-2 and TRBJ2-1, with D possibly matching TRBD2 (6 bases). The CDR3 has 14 amino acids. Trimming left V 6 bases short and J 5 bases short, with 14 bases between. Germline CDR1 is SGHAT and CDR2 is FQNNGV. The CDR3 here is CASRKGLDNNEQFF. In DNA, the CDR3 is TGTGCCAGCAGAAAGGGACTGGATAACAATGAGCAGTTCTTC.

The rearrangement links TRBV7-2 to TRBJ2-5; TRBD2 matches at 9 bases. Germline trimming cut 2 bases from V and 4 bases from J; bases unmatched to any gene: 14. The CDR3 has 18 residues. Looked up from germline, CDR1 is SGHTA and CDR2 is FQGNSA. CDR3 nucleotide sequence: TGTGCCAGCAGCTTACAACGAGCGGGAGGCAGCAGGGGAGAGACCCAGTACTTC. Its protein product is CASSLQRAGGSRGETQYF.

The rearrangement joins TRBV5-1 to TRBJ2-2, with D possibly matching TRBD1 (5 bases). This CDR3 comprises 15 residues. Trimming took 6 bases from V and 6 from J, leaving 18 bases between them. In germline, CDR1 is SGHRS, CDR2 YFSETQ. The CDR3 here is CASTLIRVGAGELFF. CDR3 nucleotides: TGCGCCAGCACCTTAATCAGGGTAGGGGCCGGGGAGCTGTTTTTT. Based on the CDR3 plus reference TRBV5-1 and TRBJ2-2, the full variable domain is KAGVTQTPRYLIKTRGQQVTLSCSPISGHRSVSWYQQTPGQGLQFLFEYFSETQRNKGNFPGRFSGRQFSNSRSEMNVSTLELGDSALYLCASTLIRVGAGELFFGEGSRLTVL.

V usage is TRBV19 and J usage is TRBJ1-4, with D hard to call. V lost 9 bases, J lost 8 bases, and 16 bases lay in between. Germline CDR1 LNHDA, CDR2 SQIVND (reference sequence). The CDR3 sequence is 13 residues long. CDR3 bases: TGTGCCAGCCGCCGGCAGGCGCAGGAAAAACTGTTTTTT. Its protein product is CASRRQAQEKLFF.

This clone qualifies as medium-sized. The V and J genes are TRBV27 and TRBJ2-5; perhaps TRBD1 as D (5 bases). Deletions cut 6 bases from V and 1 base from J, with 12 bases between. This CDR3 is built from 14 residues. Germline loops: CDR1 MNHEY, CDR2 SMNVEV (reference sequence). The CDR3 DNA follows: TGTGCCAGCAGGAGAGCAGGGATCCAAGAGACCCAGTACTTC. It codes for CASRRAGIQETQYF.

This clone was seen a handful of times. The chain combines TRBV7-9 with TRBJ2-1, with 9 bases lining up with TRBD1. This CDR3 comprises 15 residues. Germline V CDR1 and CDR2: SEHNR, FQNEAQ (reference sequence). With V trimmed by 3 bases and J by 5 bases, 5 bases remained unmatched. CDR3 amino acids: CASSFWDRENNEQFF. The CDR3 DNA sequence: TGTGCCAGCAGCTTCTGGGACAGGGAAAACAATGAGCAGTTCTTC.

This clone appeared once. This chain connects TRBV19 to TRBJ1-4; 10 bases line up with TRBD1. CDR1 and CDR2 from the germline V gene are LNHDA and SQIVND (reference sequence). V gave up 6 bases and J gave up 2 bases; unmatched junction bases: 9. The CDR3 has 17 amino acids. The CDR3 coding sequence is TGTGCCAGTAGCCCCCGGGACAGGGGAGTTACTAATGAAAAACTGTTTTTT. It encodes CASSPRDRGVTNEKLFF.

The chain has TRBV7-2 and TRBJ2-1; no clear D. Trimming pared 8 bases from V and 4 bases from J, leaving 3 bases between. CDR3 length equals 10 residues. CDR1 is SGHTA, CDR2 FQGNSA, per germline. The CDR3 is CASGYNEQFF. The CDR3 region has the DNA TGTGCCAGCGGTTACAATGAGCAGTTCTTC.

The chain carries TRBV7-6 and TRBJ2-2; 14 bases fit TRBD2. Germline V lookup: CDR1 SGHVS, CDR2 FNYEAQ. CDR3 length: 20 residues. Trimming took 4 bases from V and 4 from J; bases not matched to a gene: 14. The CDR3 bases are TGTGCCAGCAGCTCAGGGACTAGCGGGAGAAAGGGGCCTGTCACCGGGGAGCTGTTTTTT. This encodes CASSSGTSGRKGPVTGELFF.

Only a few counts were recorded for this clone. The chain combines TRBV28 with TRBJ1-2; D call uncertain. V shed 6 bases and J shed 2 bases, with 16 bases lying between them. The CDR3 consists of 15 residues. CDR1 and CDR2 from the germline V gene are MDHEN and SYDVKM. CDR3 amino acids: CASSRRGSSNYGYTF. DNA of the CDR3: TGTGCCAGCAGCAGACGTGGGTCCTCCAACTATGGCTACACCTTC.

The V gene is TRBV7-9, the J gene TRBJ2-1, with D hard to call. CDR1 is SEHNR, CDR2 FQNEAQ, per germline (reference sequence). This CDR3 is built from 12 residues. V was clipped by 1 base and J by 6 bases, with 4 bases between them. The chain's CDR3 is CASSLEFNEQFF. CDR3 coding DNA: TGTGCCAGCAGCTTAGAGTTCAATGAGCAGTTCTTC.

This chain uses TRBV10-3 with TRBJ2-1, with D maybe TRBD2 (5 bases). Trimming took 8 bases from V and 0 from J, leaving 11 bases between them. The CDR3 has 14 residues. Germline V gives CDR1 ENHRY, CDR2 SYGVKD. CDR3 region: CAISSSSSYNEQFF. As DNA, the CDR3 is TGTGCCATCTCTAGCAGCAGCTCCTACAATGAGCAGTTCTTC.

The V gene is TRBV7-2, the J gene TRBJ1-2; tentatively, D is TRBD1 (5 bases). The germline CDR1 and CDR2 sequences are SGHTA and FQGNSA. This CDR3 has 13 residues. V lost 1 base, J lost 12 bases, and 15 bases lay in between. DNA of the CDR3: TGTGCCAGCAGCTTAGGCAGTCAGCTGGGGGACACCTTC. This codes for CASSLGSQLGDTF.

V and J are TRBV5-6 and TRBJ2-1; TRBD2 matches 11 bases. V dropped 4 bases and J dropped 2; count of bases not matched to a gene: 5. Germline values: CDR1 SGHDT, CDR2 YYEEEE. The CDR3 totals 16 residues. CDR3 DNA sequence: TGTGCCAGCAGCGGGACTAGCGGAACCACCTACAATGAGCAGTTCTTC. Its protein is CASSGTSGTTYNEQFF.

The rearrangement joins TRBV7-2 to TRBJ2-7; a weak D match, TRBD2 (6 bases). The V end lost 1 base, the J end lost 4 bases, and 17 bases lay between the germline ends. The CDR3 totals 16 residues. Germline V CDR1 and CDR2: SGHTA, FQGNSA. This chain's CDR3 is CASSLEIERVLYEQYF. CDR3 bases: TGTGCCAGCAGCTTAGAGATTGAGCGGGTACTATACGAGCAGTACTTC. Complete variable domain (other parts from reference TRBV7-2 and TRBJ2-7): GAGVSQSPSNKVTEKGKDVELRCDPISGHTALYWYRQSLGQGLEFLIYFQGNSAPDKSGLPSDRFSAERTGGSVSTLTIQRTQQEDSAVYLCASSLEIERVLYEQYFGPGTRLTVT.

The CDR3 sequence is CASTARPWGVYEQYF. Here the CDR3 DNA reads TGTGCCAGCACCGCCAGACCGTGGGGGGTCTACGAGCAGTACTTC. This chain joins TRBV2 and TRBJ2-7, with D possibly TRBD2 on 6 matching bases. There are 15 residues in the CDR3. CDR1 is SNHLY and CDR2 is FYNNEI in the germline V gene. V was trimmed by 7 bases and J by 3 bases, leaving 19 bases between them. Based on the CDR3 plus reference TRBV2 and TRBJ2-7, the full variable domain is EPEVTQTPSHQVTQMGQEVILRCVPISNHLYFYWYRQILGQKVEFLVSFYNNEISEKSEIFDDQFSVERPDGSNFTLKIRSTKLEDSAMYFCASTARPWGVYEQYFGPGTRLTVT.

For the CDR3, the DNA is TGCGCCAGCAGCTTCGGCGGGAGAGGTATAGATACGCAGTATTTT. Translated, it gives CASSFGGRGIDTQYF. This chain connects TRBV5-1 to TRBJ2-3, with 7 bases that match TRBD2. The V and J ends lost 2 bases and 5 bases, in that order; junction bases with no gene match: 8. CDR1 SGHRS and CDR2 YFSETQ come from the germline V gene. The CDR3 spans 15 residues. The whole variable domain, filled in from reference TRBV5-1 and TRBJ2-3, reads KAGVTQTPRYLIKTRGQQVTLSCSPISGHRSVSWYQQTPGQGLQFLFEYFSETQRNKGNFPGRFSGRQFSNSRSEMNVSTLELGDSALYLCASSFGGRGIDTQYFGPGTRLTVL.

This chain links TRBV6-6 with TRBJ2-7; D could derive from TRBD1 or TRBD2 (5 bases each). The CDR3 spans 15 residues. V lost 6 bases to trimming and J lost 3 bases, with 18 bases between them. Germline V lookup: CDR1 MNHNY, CDR2 SVGAGI (reference sequence). DNA of the CDR3: TGTGCCAGCAGCGTCGACCCGGGACGCAGCTACGAGCAGTACTTC. This sequence encodes CASSVDPGRSYEQYF.

This clone was observed at least ten times. The chain couples TRBV4-2 to TRBJ2-7; tentative D call: TRBD2 (6 bases). The CDR3 runs 19 residues. V shed 0 bases and J shed 3 bases, with 24 bases lying between them. From germline, CDR1 is LGHNA and CDR2 YNFKEQ. The DNA for the CDR3 is TGTGCCAGCAGCCAAGATCTTGGGACTTACCAATATCGGAGCTACGAGCAGTACTTC. Its protein is CASSQDLGTYQYRSYEQYF.

This chain connects TRBV7-2 to TRBJ2-5; D remains ambiguous. The V and J ends lost 5 bases and 0 bases respectively, with 7 bases between them. Germline V CDR1 and CDR2: SGHTA, FQGNSA. The CDR3 has 13 residues. The CDR3 reads CASSKTYQETQYF. CDR3 bases: TGTGCCAGCAGCAAGACGTACCAAGAGACCCAGTACTTC.

The chain employs TRBV11-3 and TRBJ2-7; weak D call: TRBD1 (5 bases). CDR3 length: 12 amino acids. The V end was cut by 1 base, the J end by 5 bases, with 6 bases between. CDR1 SGHNT and CDR2 YENEEA come from the germline V gene. CDR3 sequence reads: CASSLAGNEQYF. As DNA, the CDR3 is TGTGCCAGCAGCTTAGCAGGGAACGAGCAGTACTTC.

The chain joins TRBV7-6 to TRBJ2-3; weak D call: TRBD2 (7 bases). The germline gives CDR1 SGHVS, CDR2 FNYEAQ. The V end was cut by 5 bases, the J end by 1 base, with 16 bases between. This CDR3 comprises 16 residues. CDR3 bases: TGTGCCAGCAGCCCTAGGACGGGGGGCGGCACAGATACGCAGTATTTT. Amino acid sequence: CASSPRTGGGTDTQYF. Based on the CDR3 plus reference TRBV7-6 and TRBJ2-3, the full variable domain is GAGVSQSPRYKVTKRGQDVALRCDPISGHVSLYWYRQALGQGPEFLTYFNYEAQQDKSGLPNDRFSAERPEGSISTLTIQRTEQRDSAMYRCASSPRTGGGTDTQYFGPGTRLTVL.

The chain employs TRBV29-1 and TRBJ1-1; no definite D call. CDR3 length: 12 amino acids. Germline assignment: CDR1 SQVTM and CDR2 ANQGSEA. V shed 6 bases and J shed 0 bases, with 8 bases lying between them. The CDR3: CSVGDMNTEAFF. The CDR3 DNA sequence: TGCAGCGTCGGGGATATGAACACTGAAGCTTTCTTT.

The V call is TRBV18, the J call TRBJ1-1; D gene unclear. The V gene lost 7 bases and the J gene lost 0 bases, with 21 bases spanning the gap. Per the germline V gene, CDR1 is KGHSH and CDR2 is LQKENI. CDR3 length: 17 residues. CDR3 amino acids: CASYLTRPDNLNTEAFF. The CDR3 DNA reads TGTGCCAGCTACCTAACACGGCCCGATAACCTGAACACTGAAGCTTTCTTT.

This rearrangement joins TRBV7-8 to TRBJ2-7, with 7 nucleotides matching TRBD2. CDR1 and CDR2 (germline): SGHVS, FQNEAQ. This CDR3 is built from 15 residues. V trimming: 1 base; J trimming: 0 bases; junction bases outside the gene matches: 3. CDR3 DNA: TGTGCCAGCAGCTTAGTGGGGGGGAGCTCCTACGAGCAGTACTTC. Translation: CASSLVGGSSYEQYF.